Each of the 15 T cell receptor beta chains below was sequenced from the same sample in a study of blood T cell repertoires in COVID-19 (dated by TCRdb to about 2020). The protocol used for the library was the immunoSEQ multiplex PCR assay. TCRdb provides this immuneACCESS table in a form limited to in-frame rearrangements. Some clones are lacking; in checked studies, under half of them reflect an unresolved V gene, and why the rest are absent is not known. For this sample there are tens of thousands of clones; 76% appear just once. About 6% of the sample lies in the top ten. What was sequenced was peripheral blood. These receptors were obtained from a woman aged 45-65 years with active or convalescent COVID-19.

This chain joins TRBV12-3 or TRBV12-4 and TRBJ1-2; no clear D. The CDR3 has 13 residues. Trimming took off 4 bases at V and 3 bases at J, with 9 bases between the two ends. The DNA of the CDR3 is TGTGCCAGCAGTTCCCGAGGATACTATGGCTACACCTTC. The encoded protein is CASSSRGYYGYTF.

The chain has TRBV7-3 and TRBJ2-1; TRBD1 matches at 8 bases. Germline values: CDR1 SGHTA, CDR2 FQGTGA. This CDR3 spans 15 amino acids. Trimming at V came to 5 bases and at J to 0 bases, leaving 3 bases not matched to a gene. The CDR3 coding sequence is TGTGCCAGCAGCCCGCAGGGGGCCTCCTACAATGAGCAGTTCTTC. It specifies CASSPQGASYNEQFF.

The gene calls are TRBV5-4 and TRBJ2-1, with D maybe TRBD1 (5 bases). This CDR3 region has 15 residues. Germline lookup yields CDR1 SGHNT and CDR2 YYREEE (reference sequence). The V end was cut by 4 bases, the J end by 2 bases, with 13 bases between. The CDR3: CASSPGIITYNEQFF. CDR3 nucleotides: TGTGCCAGCAGCCCAGGGATAATAACCTACAATGAGCAGTTCTTC.

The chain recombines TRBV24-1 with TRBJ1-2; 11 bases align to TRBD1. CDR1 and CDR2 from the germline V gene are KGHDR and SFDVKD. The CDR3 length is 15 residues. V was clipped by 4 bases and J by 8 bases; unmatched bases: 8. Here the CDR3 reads CATSDHRRDRGGYTF. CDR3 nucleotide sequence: TGTGCCACCAGTGACCACCGGAGGGACAGGGGGGGCTACACCTTC.

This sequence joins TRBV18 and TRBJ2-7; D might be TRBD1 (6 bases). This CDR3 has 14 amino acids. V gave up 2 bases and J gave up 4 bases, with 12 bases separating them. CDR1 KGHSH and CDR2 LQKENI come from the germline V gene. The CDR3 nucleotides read TGTGCCAGCTCACCAAAGGCAGGGGAATACGAGCAGTACTTC. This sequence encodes CASSPKAGEYEQYF.

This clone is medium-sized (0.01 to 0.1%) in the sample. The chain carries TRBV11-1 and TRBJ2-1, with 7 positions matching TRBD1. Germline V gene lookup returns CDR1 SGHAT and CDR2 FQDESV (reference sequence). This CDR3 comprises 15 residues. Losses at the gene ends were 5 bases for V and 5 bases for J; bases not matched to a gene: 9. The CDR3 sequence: CASSVSGTEDNEQFF. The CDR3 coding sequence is TGTGCCAGCAGCGTTTCCGGGACAGAAGACAATGAGCAGTTCTTC.

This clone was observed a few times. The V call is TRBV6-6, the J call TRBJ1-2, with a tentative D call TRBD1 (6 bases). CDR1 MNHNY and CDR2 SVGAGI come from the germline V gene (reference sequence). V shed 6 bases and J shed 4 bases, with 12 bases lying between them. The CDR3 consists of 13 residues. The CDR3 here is CASSLDSFYGYTF. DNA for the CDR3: TGTGCCAGCAGCCTGGACAGCTTCTATGGCTACACCTTC.

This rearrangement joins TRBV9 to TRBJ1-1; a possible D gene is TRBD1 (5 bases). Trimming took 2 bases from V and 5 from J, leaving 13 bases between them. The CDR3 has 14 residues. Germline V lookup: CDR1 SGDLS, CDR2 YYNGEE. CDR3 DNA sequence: TGTGCCAGCAGCGTCGCCCTGGGGGGGACTGAAGCTTTCTTT. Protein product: CASSVALGGTEAFF. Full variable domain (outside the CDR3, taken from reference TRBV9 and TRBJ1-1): DSGVTQTPKHLITATGQRVTLRCSPRSGDLSVYWYQQSLDQGLQFLIQYYNGEERAKGNILERFSAQQFPDLHSELNLSSLELGDSALYFCASSVALGGTEAFFGQGTRLTVV.

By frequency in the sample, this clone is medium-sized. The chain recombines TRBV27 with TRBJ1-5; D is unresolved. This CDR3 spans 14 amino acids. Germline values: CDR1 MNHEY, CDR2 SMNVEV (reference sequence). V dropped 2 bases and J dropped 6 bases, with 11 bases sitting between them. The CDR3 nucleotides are TGTGCCAGCAGTTTAATTGGGTCAGGTCAGCCCCAGCATTTT. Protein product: CASSLIGSGQPQHF.

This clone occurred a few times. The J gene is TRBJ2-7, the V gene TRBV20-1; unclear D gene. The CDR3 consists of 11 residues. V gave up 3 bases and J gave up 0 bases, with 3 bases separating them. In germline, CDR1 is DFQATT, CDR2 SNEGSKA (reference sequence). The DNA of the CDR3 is TGCAGTGCTAGCAGCTCCTACGAGCAGTACTTC. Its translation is CSASSSYEQYF.

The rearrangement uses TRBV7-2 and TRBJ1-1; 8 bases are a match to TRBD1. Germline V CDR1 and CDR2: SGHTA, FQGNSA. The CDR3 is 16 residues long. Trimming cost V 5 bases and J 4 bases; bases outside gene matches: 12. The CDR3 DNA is TGTGCCAGCAGCCAATGGGGAGGACAGGGCCCCACTGAAGCTTTCTTT. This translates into CASSQWGGQGPTEAFF.

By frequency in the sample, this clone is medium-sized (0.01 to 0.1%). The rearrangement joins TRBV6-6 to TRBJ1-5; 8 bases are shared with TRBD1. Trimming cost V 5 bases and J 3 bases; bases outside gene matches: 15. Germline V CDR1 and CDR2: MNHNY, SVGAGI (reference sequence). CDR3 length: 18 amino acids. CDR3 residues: CASSHKTQGVTSNQPQHF. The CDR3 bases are TGTGCCAGCAGTCACAAAACACAGGGGGTTACCTCCAATCAGCCCCAGCATTTT.

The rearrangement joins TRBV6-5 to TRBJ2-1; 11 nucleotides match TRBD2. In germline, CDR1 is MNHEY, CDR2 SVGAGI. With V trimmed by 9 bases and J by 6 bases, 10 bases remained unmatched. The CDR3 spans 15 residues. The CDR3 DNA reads TGTGCCAGTAGCCTAGCGGGAGGAGTAGGCAATGAGCAGTTCTTC. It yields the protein CASSLAGGVGNEQFF.

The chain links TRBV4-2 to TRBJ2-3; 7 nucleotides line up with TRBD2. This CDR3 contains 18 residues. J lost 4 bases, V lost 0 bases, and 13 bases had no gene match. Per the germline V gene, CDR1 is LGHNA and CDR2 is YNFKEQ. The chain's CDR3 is CASSQESSGDGWSDTQYF. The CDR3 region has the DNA TGTGCCAGCAGCCAAGAGTCCAGCGGGGATGGGTGGTCAGATACGCAGTATTTT.

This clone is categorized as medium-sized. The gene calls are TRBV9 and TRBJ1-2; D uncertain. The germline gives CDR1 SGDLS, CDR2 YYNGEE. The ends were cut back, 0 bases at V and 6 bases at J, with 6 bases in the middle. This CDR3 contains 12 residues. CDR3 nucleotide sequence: TGTGCCAGCAGCGTAGGGCTCCATGGCTACACCTTC. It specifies CASSVGLHGYTF.